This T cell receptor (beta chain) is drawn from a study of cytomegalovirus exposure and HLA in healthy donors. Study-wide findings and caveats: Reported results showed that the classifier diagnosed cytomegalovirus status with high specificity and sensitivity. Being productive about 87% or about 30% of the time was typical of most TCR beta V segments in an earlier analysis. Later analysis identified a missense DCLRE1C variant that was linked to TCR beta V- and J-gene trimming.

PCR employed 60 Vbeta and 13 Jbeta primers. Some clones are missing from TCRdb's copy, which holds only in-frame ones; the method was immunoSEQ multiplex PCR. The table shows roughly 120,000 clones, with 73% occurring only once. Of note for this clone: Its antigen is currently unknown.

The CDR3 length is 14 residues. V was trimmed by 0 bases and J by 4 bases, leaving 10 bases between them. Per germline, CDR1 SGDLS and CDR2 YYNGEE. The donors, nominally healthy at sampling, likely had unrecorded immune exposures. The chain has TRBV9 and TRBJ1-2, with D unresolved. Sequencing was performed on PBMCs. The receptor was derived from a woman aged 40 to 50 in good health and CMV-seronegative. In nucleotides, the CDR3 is TGTGCCAGCAGCGTAGGTGCAGAGGGCTATGGCTACACCTTC. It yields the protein CASSVGAEGYGYTF.